The present TCR beta chain was sequenced within a study of human T cells and chemical hapten exposure. Study details: 2% DPC was applied to around 2 cm by around 2 cm of upper inner arm skin for sensitization.

V trimming: 3 bases; J trimming: 4 bases; junction bases outside the gene matches: 5. The CDR3 totals 14 residues. CDR1 is SGHVS and CDR2 is FQNEAQ in the germline V gene. Documented time point: pre-sensitization, week 0. Specified treatment: therapeutic diphenylcyclopropenone sensitization with weekly scalp DPC. In TCRdb, the RACE reads were re-called with MiXCR into one record per CDR3 protein. The sample lists some 45,000 distinct CDR3 sequences, under 15% occurring once. The V call is TRBV7-8, the J call TRBJ2-5, with TRBD2 matching over 7 bases. The sample here was whole blood, taken in connection with sensitization to the hapten diphenylcyclopropenone (DPC). This TCR was recovered from a woman aged 30 to 39 with alopecia areata. Some clones in this sample may be carry-over from other donors' samples. The CDR3 protein is CASSFLSGGETQYF. For the CDR3, the DNA is TGTGCCAGCAGCTTTCTATCGGGAGGAGAGACCCAGTACTTC.